The rows below give T cell receptor beta chains drawn from one sample of a study of molecular identifiers for immune sequencing clone quantification. TCRdb re-called the PCR reads through MiXCR, storing one row per CDR3 protein. The table has 65,000 or so distinct CDR3 sequences, under 20% seen once. Sequencing was performed on naive CD8+ T cells from blood, with Jurkat cell RNA spiked in. Receptor source: a human donor in good health. Some libraries in this study had Jurkat cell RNA spiked in. Each CDR3 is given with its conserved first and last residue. D genes are given only for firm matches. Some rows mark clone size as missing; the rest say once, few, many or name a class of expanded clone.

- | TRBJ2-7 | TRBV29-1 | many | TGCAGCGTTGAAGATCGGAGTTACGAGCAGTACTTC | CSVEDRSYEQYF
- | TRBJ2-7 | TRBV15 | many | TGTGCCACCAGCAGAGATGAGTACGGAACCTACGAGCAGTACTTC | CATSRDEYGTYEQYF
- | TRBJ2-7 | TRBV13 | - | TGTGCCAGCAGCTTAGGCCCCAGCGCCTACGAGCAGTACTTC | CASSLGPSAYEQYF
TRBD2 | TRBJ2-7 | TRBV10-2 | many | TGCGCCAGCAGTGAGTCTGGGACTAGCGGCACCTACGAGCAGTACTTC | CASSESGTSGTYEQYF
- | TRBJ2-7 | TRBV6-5 | many | TGTGCCAGCAGTTACTCTGAAGGGGTTGAGCAGTACTTC | CASSYSEGVEQYF
TRBD2 | TRBJ2-7 | TRBV9 | many | TGTGCCAGCAGCCCCACTGCACTAGCGGGCAAACCCTACGAGCAGTACTTC | CASSPTALAGKPYEQYF
- | TRBJ2-7 | TRBV14 | many | TGTGCCAGCAGCCAAGGTGGGGGCCGGACCACCTTGGAGCAGTACTTC | CASSQGGGRTTLEQYF
- | TRBJ2-5 | TRBV28 | many | TGTGCCAGCAGTCCGGGTAGTTCGGAGACCCAGTACTTC | CASSPGSSETQYF
TRBD2 | TRBJ2-4 | TRBV4-1 | many | TGCGCCAGCAGCCAAGAAACGATCCGCCAGAGCGGGATAAACATTCAGTACTTC | CASSQETIRQSGINIQYF
- | TRBJ2-7 | TRBV7-2 | few | TGTGCCAGCAGCTCCTACACCTACGAGCAGTACTTC | CASSSYTYEQYF
- | TRBJ2-7 | TRBV28 | many | TGTGCCAGCAGCAAGCCAACACACGAGCAGTACTTC | CASSKPTHEQYF
TRBD1 | TRBJ2-7 | TRBV12-3/TRBV12-4 | - | TGTGGCAGCAACACCGACAGGGGGCTTGTCGAGCAGTACTTC | CGSNTDRGLVEQYF
TRBD2 | TRBJ2-7 | TRBV3-1 | many | TGTGCCAGCAGCCAAGGGACTAGCGTGTACGAGCAGTACTTC | CASSQGTSVYEQYF
- | TRBJ1-1 | TRBV12-3/TRBV12-4 | many | TGTGCCAGCAGTTTAGAAGTCTACACTGAAGCTTTCTTT | CASSLEVYTEAFF
- | TRBJ2-1 | TRBV10-3 | many | TGTGCCATCAGTTCCGCCTCCGTCCTCCAAGCCGAGCAGTTCTTC | CAISSASVLQAEQFF
- | TRBJ2-7 | TRBV29-1 | - | TGCAGCGTTGAAGGAGGAGGGACCTCCCCCTACGAGCAGTACTTC | CSVEGGGTSPYEQYF
- | TRBJ2-1 | TRBV4-2 | - | TGTGCCAGCAAGACTGGAGGTTCGAATGAGCAGTTCTTC | CASKTGGSNEQFF
- | TRBJ1-4 | TRBV2 | - | TGTGCCAGTACCACGGGTCCGAAGGGTGAAAAACTGTTTTTT | CASTTGPKGEKLFF
- | TRBJ2-3 | TRBV21-1 | many | TGTGCCAGCAGCCCGGGCTCGCGCCACACAGATACGCAGTATTTT | CASSPGSRHTDTQYF
- | TRBJ2-7 | TRBV7-9 | many | TGTGCCAGCAGCTTGTACTCCTCCTACGAGCAGTACTTC | CASSLYSSYEQYF
- | TRBJ2-3 | TRBV19 | many | TGTGCCAGTATCGATAGGAGGACAGATACGCAGTATTTT | CASIDRRTDTQYF
- | TRBJ2-2 | TRBV10-3 | many | TGTGCCATCAGTGAGAGCAGAAGAGGGGACACCGGGGAGCTGTTTTTT | CAISESRRGDTGELFF
TRBD1 | TRBJ1-1 | TRBV12-3/TRBV12-4 | many | TGTGCCAGCAGTCCCATCGGACAGGGACGCTCCGGAGCTTTCTTT | CASSPIGQGRSGAFF
- | TRBJ2-7 | TRBV28 | many | TGTGCCAGCAGCCCCCTTGATACCTACGAGCAGTACTTC | CASSPLDTYEQYF
- | TRBJ2-2 | TRBV10-3 | many | TGTGCCATCAGTGACGCGCAGACCACCGGGGAGCTGTTTTTT | CAISDAQTTGELFF
TRBD2 | TRBJ2-7 | TRBV7-6 | few | TGTGCCAGCAGCTTACAGGTGAAGGGACTAGCGGGCGAGCAGTACTTC | CASSLQVKGLAGEQYF